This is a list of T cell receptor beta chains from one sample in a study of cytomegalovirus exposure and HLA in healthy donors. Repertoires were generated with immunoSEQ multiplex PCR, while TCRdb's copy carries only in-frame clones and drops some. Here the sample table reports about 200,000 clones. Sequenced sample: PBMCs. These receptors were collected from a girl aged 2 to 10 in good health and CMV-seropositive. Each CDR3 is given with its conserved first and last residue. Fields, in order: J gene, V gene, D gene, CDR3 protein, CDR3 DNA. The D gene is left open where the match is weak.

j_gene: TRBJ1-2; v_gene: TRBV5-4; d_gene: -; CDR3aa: CAISSGEDYGYTF; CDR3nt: TGTGCCATCTCGTCCGGGGAGGACTATGGCTACACCTTC
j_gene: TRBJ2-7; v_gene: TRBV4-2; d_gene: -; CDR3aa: CASSQAGTYEQYF; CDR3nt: TGTGCCAGCAGCCAAGCGGGAACCTACGAGCAGTACTTC
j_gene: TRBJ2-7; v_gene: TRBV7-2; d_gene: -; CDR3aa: CASSSPGLDPRGYEQYF; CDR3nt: TGTGCCAGCAGCTCTCCGGGACTAGATCCCAGGGGGTACGAGCAGTACTTC
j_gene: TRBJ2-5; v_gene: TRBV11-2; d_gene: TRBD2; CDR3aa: CASSIGLAVEDQYF; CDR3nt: TGTGCCAGCAGCATAGGACTAGCGGTCGAAGACCAGTACTTC
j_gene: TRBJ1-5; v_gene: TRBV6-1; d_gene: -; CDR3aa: CASSEAAISRNQPQHF; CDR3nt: TGTGCCAGCAGTGAAGCTGCGATCAGCAGGAATCAGCCCCAGCATTTT
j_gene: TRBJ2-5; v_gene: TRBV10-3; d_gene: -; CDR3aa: CAISESPTRIGLETQYF; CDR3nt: TGTGCCATCAGTGAGTCCCCGACTAGAATTGGGCTCGAGACCCAGTACTTC
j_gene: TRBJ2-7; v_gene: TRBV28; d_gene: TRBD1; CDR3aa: CASTGQGTYEQYF; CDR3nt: TGTGCCAGCACGGGACAGGGTACTTACGAGCAGTACTTC
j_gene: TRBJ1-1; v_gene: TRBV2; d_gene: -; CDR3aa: CASSPLEGVNTEAFF; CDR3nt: TGTGCCAGCAGTCCTTTGGAAGGGGTGAACACTGAAGCTTTCTTT
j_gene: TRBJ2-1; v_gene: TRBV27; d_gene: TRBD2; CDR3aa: CASRIGTSGNNEQFF; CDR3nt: TGTGCCAGCAGAATCGGGACTAGCGGGAACAATGAGCAGTTCTTC
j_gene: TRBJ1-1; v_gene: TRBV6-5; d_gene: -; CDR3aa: CASSFSSAAEAFF; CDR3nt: TGTGCCAGCAGTTTTTCCTCGGCGGCGGAAGCTTTCTTT
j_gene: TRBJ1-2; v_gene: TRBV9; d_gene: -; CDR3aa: CASSEGVGNGYTF; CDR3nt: TGTGCCAGCAGCGAGGGGGTGGGGAATGGCTACACCTTC
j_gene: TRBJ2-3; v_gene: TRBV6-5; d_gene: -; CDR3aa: CASSMEGHTQYF; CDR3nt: TGTGCCAGCAGTATGGAGGGCCATACGCAGTATTTT
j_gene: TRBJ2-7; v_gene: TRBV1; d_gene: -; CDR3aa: CTSSQDLAGGYEQYF; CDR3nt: TGCACCAGCAGCCAAGATCTAGCGGGAGGGTACGAGCAGTACTTC
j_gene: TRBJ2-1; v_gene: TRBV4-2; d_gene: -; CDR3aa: CASSQEGIAANNEQFF; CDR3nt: TGTGCCAGCAGCCAAGAGGGGATAGCGGCTAACAATGAGCAGTTCTTC
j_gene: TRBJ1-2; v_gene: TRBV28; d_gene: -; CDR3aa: CASRGGGGYTF; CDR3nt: TGTGCCAGCAGGGGAGGAGGTGGCTACACCTTC
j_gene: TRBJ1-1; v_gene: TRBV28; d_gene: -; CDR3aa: CASSLSGGAFF; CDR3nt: TGTGCCAGCAGTTTATCCGGGGGTGCTTTCTTT
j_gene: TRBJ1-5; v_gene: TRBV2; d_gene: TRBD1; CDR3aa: CASSGDRGGQPQHF; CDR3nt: TGTGCCAGCAGTGGGGACAGGGGAGGTCAGCCCCAGCATTTT
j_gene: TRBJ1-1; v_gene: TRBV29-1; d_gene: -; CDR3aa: CSVDFRPPQGAFF; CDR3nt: TGCAGCGTTGATTTCAGACCCCCCCAGGGAGCTTTCTTT
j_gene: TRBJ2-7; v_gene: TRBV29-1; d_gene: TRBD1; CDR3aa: CSVEERGRAEQYF; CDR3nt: TGCAGCGTTGAAGAAAGGGGGCGAGCCGAGCAGTACTTC
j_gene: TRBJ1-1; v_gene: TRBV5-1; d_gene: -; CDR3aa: CASSLLQVAGSTEAFF; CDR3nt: TGCGCCAGCAGCTTGTTACAGGTGGCAGGAAGCACTGAAGCTTTCTTT
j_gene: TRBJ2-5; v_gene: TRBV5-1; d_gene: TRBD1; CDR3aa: CASSLGGSTGGEETQYF; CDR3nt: TGCGCCAGCAGCTTGGGAGGGTCCACAGGGGGCGAAGAGACCCAGTACTTC
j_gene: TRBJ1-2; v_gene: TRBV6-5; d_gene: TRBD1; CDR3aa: CASSYSTGQGGEGYTF; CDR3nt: TGTGCCAGCAGTTACTCAACGGGACAGGGGGGAGAAGGCTACACCTTC
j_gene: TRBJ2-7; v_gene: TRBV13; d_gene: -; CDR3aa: CASSPRRSYEQYF; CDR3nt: TGTGCCAGCAGCCCGCGGCGGAGCTACGAGCAGTACTTC
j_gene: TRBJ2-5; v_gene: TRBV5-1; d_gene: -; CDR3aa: CASSLGDRQETQYF; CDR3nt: TGCGCCAGCAGCTTGGGCGACAGGCAAGAGACCCAGTACTTC
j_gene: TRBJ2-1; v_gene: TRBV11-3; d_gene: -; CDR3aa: CASSKRAASHGLRGEQFF; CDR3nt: TGTGCCAGCAGCAAGCGGGCGGCTAGCCACGGTTTGAGGGGTGAGCAGTTCTTC
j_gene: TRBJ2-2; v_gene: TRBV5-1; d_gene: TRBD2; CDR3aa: CASSSGLNTGELFF; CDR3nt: TGCGCCAGCTCTAGCGGGCTGAACACCGGGGAGCTGTTTTTT
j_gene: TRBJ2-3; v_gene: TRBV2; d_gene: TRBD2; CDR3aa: CASIRLVSGRAGSTDTQYF; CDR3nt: TGTGCCAGCATTCGGTTGGTAAGCGGGAGGGCCGGTAGCACAGATACGCAGTATTTT
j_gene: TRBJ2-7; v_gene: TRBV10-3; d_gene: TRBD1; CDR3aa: CAISPGQGILYEQYF; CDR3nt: TGTGCCATCAGTCCGGGACAGGGGATTCTCTACGAGCAGTACTTC
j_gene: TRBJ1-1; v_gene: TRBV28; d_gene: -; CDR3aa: CASALTGFSTEAFF; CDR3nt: TGTGCCAGCGCACTAACAGGGTTTAGCACTGAAGCTTTCTTT
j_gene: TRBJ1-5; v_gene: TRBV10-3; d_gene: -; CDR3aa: CAISEGDQPQHF; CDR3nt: TGTGCCATCAGTGAGGGAGATCAGCCCCAGCATTTT
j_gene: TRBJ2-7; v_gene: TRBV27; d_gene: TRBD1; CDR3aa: CASSPAPPGQGRSYEQYF; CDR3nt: TGTGCCAGCAGTCCAGCCCCCCCGGGACAGGGTCGCTCCTACGAGCAGTACTTC
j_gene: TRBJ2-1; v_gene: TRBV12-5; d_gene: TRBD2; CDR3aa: CASGSEPRASGFF; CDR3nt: TGTGCTAGTGGTTCGGAACCCAGGGCTAGCGGTTTCTTC
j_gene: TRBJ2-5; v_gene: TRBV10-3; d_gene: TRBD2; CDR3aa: CAAGLAGAETQYF; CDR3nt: TGTGCCGCCGGACTAGCGGGAGCAGAGACCCAGTACTTC
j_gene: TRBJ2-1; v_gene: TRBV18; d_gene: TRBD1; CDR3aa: CASSVQGYNEQFF; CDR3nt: TGTGCCAGCTCAGTACAGGGGTACAATGAGCAGTTCTTC
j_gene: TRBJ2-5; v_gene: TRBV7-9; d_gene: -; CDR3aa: CASRAGLSAGETQYF; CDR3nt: TGTGCCAGCAGGGCAGGGCTCTCCGCGGGGGAGACCCAGTACTTC
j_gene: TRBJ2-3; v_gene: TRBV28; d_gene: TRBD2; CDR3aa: CASSRGLAGGDTQYF; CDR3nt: TGTGCCAGCAGCAGGGGACTAGCGGGAGGAGATACGCAGTATTTT
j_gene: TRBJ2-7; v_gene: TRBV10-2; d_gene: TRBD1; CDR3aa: CATNRDRYYEQYF; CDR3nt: TGCGCCACAAACCGGGACAGGTACTACGAGCAGTACTTC
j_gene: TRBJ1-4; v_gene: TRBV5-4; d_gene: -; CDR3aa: CASSTGLGLGEKLFF; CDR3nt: TGTGCCAGCAGTACAGGGTTGGGTTTAGGGGAAAAACTGTTTTTT
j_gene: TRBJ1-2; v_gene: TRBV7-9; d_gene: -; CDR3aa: CASSKGDPFGYTF; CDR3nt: TGTGCCAGCAGCAAGGGGGACCCCTTTGGCTACACCTTC
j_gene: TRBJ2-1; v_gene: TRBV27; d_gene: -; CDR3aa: CASRTGTSRNEQFF; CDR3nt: TGTGCCTCGAGGACCGGGACATCTCGCAATGAGCAGTTCTTC
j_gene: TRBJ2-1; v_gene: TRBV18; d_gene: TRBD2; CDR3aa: CASSPRLAGGSEQFF; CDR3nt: TGTGCCAGCTCACCTCGACTAGCGGGAGGGAGTGAGCAGTTCTTC
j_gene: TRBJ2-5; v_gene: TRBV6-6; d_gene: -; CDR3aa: CASSNGGQETQYF; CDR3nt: TGTGCCAGCAGTAACGGAGGCCAAGAGACCCAGTACTTC
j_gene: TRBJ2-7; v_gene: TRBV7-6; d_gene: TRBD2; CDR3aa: CASSSWAPGGDSYEQYF; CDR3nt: TGTGCCAGCAGCTCCTGGGCCCCCGGGGGGGACTCCTACGAGCAGTACTTC
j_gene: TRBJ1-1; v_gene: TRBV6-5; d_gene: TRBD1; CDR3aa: CASRPDRVRWAEAFF; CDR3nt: TGTGCCAGCAGGCCCGACAGGGTTCGGTGGGCTGAAGCTTTCTTT
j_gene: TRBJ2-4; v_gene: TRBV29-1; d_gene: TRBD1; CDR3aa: CSVEADRWGEAKNIQYF; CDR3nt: TGCAGCGTTGAAGCGGACAGGTGGGGAGAGGCCAAAAACATTCAGTACTTC
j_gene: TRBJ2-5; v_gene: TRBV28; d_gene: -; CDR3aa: CASSRRLVAEIQETQYF; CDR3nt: TGTGCCAGCAGTCGCCGTTTGGTAGCGGAGATACAAGAGACCCAGTACTTC
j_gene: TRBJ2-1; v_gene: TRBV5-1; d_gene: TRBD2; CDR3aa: CASSPGTSGNYEQFF; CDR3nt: TGCGCCAGCAGCCCTGGGACTAGCGGGAACTATGAGCAGTTCTTC